Reported below is one TCR beta chain. The data were obtained in a study of blood T cell repertoires in COVID-19. Turning to the study itself: Acute-phase and convalescent COVID-19 samples originated in the United States, Italy and Spain. The cDNA or gDNA used as material had been derived from T cells, B-cell-depleted T cells, or PBMCs.

In the original processing: Nucleated cell number was recorded as an estimate derived from reference gene primer amplification. TCRdb keeps only in-frame clones here, not all; method: immunoSEQ multiplex PCR. V, J and clone size were drawn from that table, and D and trimming were deduced from the DNA. The table has nearly 300,000 clones, about 90% seen once; the top ten hold roughly 2.9%. People in the exposed group encountered a COVID-19 case within 2 weeks before entering the study. Germline CDR1 is ENHRY and CDR2 is SYGVKD. V lost 7 bases, J lost 1 base, and 9 bases lay in between. The CDR3 loop spans 13 amino acids.

The chain joins TRBV10-3 to TRBJ2-3; TRBD2 is a possible D gene (6 bases). Sequencing input: PBMCs or T cells enriched from blood (not recorded which). This receptor was obtained from a woman between 50 and 59 years old who had been exposed to COVID-19. The CDR3 loop is CAIMASGTDTQYF. The CDR3 nucleotides read TGTGCCATCATGGCTAGCGGCACAGATACGCAGTATTTT.